Only one count was recorded for the clone carrying this TCR beta chain. What it binds is not known. This sample is drawn from a study of tumor-infiltrating lymphocytes in localized non-small cell lung cancer. Study-level results: TCR sequencing covered a subset of patients with enough tissue. TCRbeta sequencing showed higher T cell infiltration in tumors than uninvolved lung.

In germline, CDR1 is MGHRA, CDR2 YSYEKL. The CDR3 is 11 amino acids. V lost 5 bases and J lost 3, with 3 bases in between. This table comes from immunoSEQ multiplex PCR, and its TCRdb copy is limited to in-frame clones, with some not included. Of thousands of clones listed, 70% to 85% are singletons. The TCR was taken from a human donor with non-small cell lung cancer. The chain links TRBV4-1 to TRBJ2-3; D unclear. The sample taken for sequencing was uninvolved lung tissue not adjacent to the tumor. The DNA of the CDR3 is TGCGCCAGCAGCTGGACAGATACGCAGTATTTT. It encodes CASSWTDTQYF.